These 23 T cell receptor beta chains came from one sample sequenced in a study of blood T cell repertoires in COVID-19. Produced via immunoSEQ multiplex PCR; TCRdb's table is partial and in-frame only. The repertoire consists of fewer than 400,000 clones, with around 87% occurring once and the leading ten covering approximately 2.9%. The material sequenced was peripheral blood. These receptors all come from a human donor in a cohort sampled during active COVID-19.

The CDR3 region is CASSIQTGGLYNEQFF. The DNA for the CDR3 is TGTGCCAGCAGCATCCAGACAGGGGGCCTTTACAATGAGCAGTTCTTC. The V gene is TRBV11-2, the J gene TRBJ2-1, with 10 bases aligning to TRBD1. The CDR3 has 16 amino acids. After removal of 5 bases from V and 4 bases from J, the junction contained 8 bases not matched to a gene. The V gene's germline CDR1 is SGHAT and CDR2 FQNNGV.

This chain links TRBV6-5 with TRBJ1-1; 10 bases agree with TRBD1. Germline V gene lookup returns CDR1 MNHEY and CDR2 SVGAGI. V lost 6 bases to trimming and J lost 5 bases; unmatched junction nucleotides: 9. The CDR3 has 15 residues. Here the CDR3 reads CASRPRQGAMTEAFF. The CDR3, as DNA: TGTGCCAGCAGACCAAGACAGGGGGCTATGACTGAAGCTTTCTTT.

V usage is TRBV19 and J usage is TRBJ1-2; D perhaps matches TRBD1 (5 bases). Germline V gene sequence: CDR1 LNHDA, CDR2 SQIVND (reference sequence). CDR3 length: 13 residues. Trimming took off 4 bases at V and 5 bases at J, with 11 bases between the two ends. This CDR3 is CASSTQGLYGYTF. CDR3 nucleotides: TGTGCCAGTAGTACGCAGGGACTTTATGGCTACACCTTC.

The gene calls are TRBV5-1 and TRBJ2-6; D is uncertain. The V end lost 0 bases, the J end lost 2 bases, and 9 bases lay between the germline ends. CDR1 and CDR2 from the germline V gene are SGHRS and YFSETQ. The CDR3 covers 16 residues. CDR3 protein: CASSLAGSPGANVLTF. CDR3 sequence (DNA): TGCGCCAGCAGCTTGGCCGGTAGTCCTGGGGCCAACGTCCTGACTTTC.

Only one count was recorded for this clone. This chain connects TRBV6-5 to TRBJ1-2; TRBD1 is a possible D gene (6 bases). This CDR3 has 14 residues. Trimming removed 6 bases from V and 4 bases from J, with 15 bases in between. Per the germline V gene, CDR1 is MNHEY and CDR2 is SVGAGI. The CDR3 is CASRGAIQGYGYTF. The CDR3 coding sequence is TGTGCCAGCAGAGGGGCCATACAGGGCTATGGCTACACCTTC.

V usage is TRBV10-3 and J usage is TRBJ1-2; 9 bases are a match to TRBD1. Germline V gene sequence: CDR1 ENHRY, CDR2 SYGVKD. J gave up 7 bases and V 3 bases, and 9 bases lay outside the gene matches. The CDR3 loop spans 15 amino acids. This CDR3 reads CAISERQGGRAGYTF. CDR3 DNA sequence: TGTGCCATCAGTGAAAGACAGGGGGGTCGCGCTGGCTACACCTTC.

J is TRBJ1-1 and V is TRBV3-1 (or the pseudogene TRBV3-2); TRBD1 matches at 9 bases. This CDR3 spans 15 amino acids. With 1 base clipped from V and 3 bases from J, the junction kept 3 bases outside the gene matches. The germline V gene encodes CDR1 LGHDT and CDR2 YNNKEL (reference sequence). The CDR3 DNA follows: TGTGCCAGCAGCCAAGCCCGGGACAGGGACACTGAAGCTTTCTTT. This gives the protein CASSQARDRDTEAFF.

V is TRBV30 and J is TRBJ2-5; 10 bases match TRBD2. V lost 5 bases, J lost 2 bases, and 14 bases stayed unmatched. This CDR3 has 17 residues. Germline V gene lookup returns CDR1 GTSNPN and CDR2 SVGIG (reference sequence). CDR3 in DNA: TGTGCCTGGGCAAGGCTAGCGGGGGCCTTAAGGCAAGAGACCCAGTACTTC. It encodes CAWARLAGALRQETQYF.

The chain combines TRBV3-1 (or the pseudogene TRBV3-2) with TRBJ2-5, with 12 bases identical to TRBD1. The CDR3 runs to 15 residues. Looked up from germline, CDR1 is LGHDT and CDR2 is YNNKEL (reference sequence). J lost 4 bases, V lost 8 bases, and 8 bases had no gene match. CDR3 coding DNA: TGTGCCAGCGGGCCGGGGACAGGGGGCGGAGAGACCCAGTACTTC. It encodes CASGPGTGGGETQYF.

This chain uses TRBV6-4 with TRBJ2-7; 16 positions agree with TRBD2. The CDR3 is 21 amino acids. The germline V gene encodes CDR1 MRHNA and CDR2 SNTAGT. V lost 0 bases to trimming and J lost 0 bases; unmatched junction nucleotides: 11. The CDR3 DNA is TGTGCCAGCAGTGACTCGAATGGGACTAGCGGGAGGGCCACCTTCTCCTACGAGCAGTACTTC. Translating it yields CASSDSNGTSGRATFSYEQYF.

A few counts support this clone. This chain connects TRBV18 to TRBJ2-4; 9 positions agree with TRBD1. Trimming cost V 4 bases and J 0 bases; bases outside gene matches: 7. Germline V gene lookup returns CDR1 KGHSH and CDR2 LQKENI. The CDR3 sequence is 17 residues long. The CDR3 reads CASSLRTGAIAKNIQYF. The CDR3 coding sequence is TGTGCCAGCTCACTTCGGACAGGGGCTATAGCCAAAAACATTCAGTACTTC.

This clone showed up just once. The CDR3 region is CATSRILAEQYF. The CDR3 DNA follows: TGTGCCACCAGCAGAATACTAGCCGAGCAGTACTTC. This rearrangement joins TRBV15 to TRBJ2-7; a possible D gene is TRBD2 (6 bases). The CDR3 is 12 residues long. V lost 2 bases and J lost 6, with 8 bases in between. Germline CDR1 LNHNV, CDR2 YYDKDF (reference sequence).

This rearrangement joins TRBV3-1 (or the pseudogene TRBV3-2) to TRBJ1-1; 12 bases fit TRBD1. Unmatched junction bases numbered 10, after V lost 4 bases and J lost 7 bases. The CDR3 contains 16 residues. The V gene's germline CDR1 is LGHDT and CDR2 YNNKEL (reference sequence). The CDR3 here is CASSLPGQGARGEAFF. The CDR3, as DNA: TGTGCCAGCAGCCTCCCGGGACAGGGGGCAAGGGGTGAAGCTTTCTTT.

The chain carries TRBV11-2 and TRBJ2-7; no firm D call. From germline, CDR1 is SGHAT and CDR2 FQNNGV. CDR3 length: 14 residues. V lost 7 bases to trimming and J lost 2 bases, with 15 bases between them. The CDR3 sequence is CASTASGAPYEQYF. For the CDR3, the DNA is TGTGCCAGCACCGCCTCCGGAGCCCCCTACGAGCAGTACTTC. The full variable domain, completed using reference TRBV11-2 and TRBJ2-7, is EAGVAQSPRYKIIEKRQSVAFWCNPISGHATLYWYQQILGQGPKLLIQFQNNGVVDDSQLPKDRFSAERLKGVDSTLKIQPAKLEDSAVYLCASTASGAPYEQYFGPGTRLTVT.

This chain joins TRBV7-8 and TRBJ2-1; tentative D call: TRBD2 (5 bases). CDR1 and CDR2 (germline): SGHVS, FQNEAQ. Trimming removed 5 bases from V and 4 bases from J, with 12 bases in between. The CDR3 spans 14 residues. The CDR3 DNA reads as TGTGCCAGCAGCCAACACGAGGGTTACAATGAGCAGTTCTTC. Protein sequence: CASSQHEGYNEQFF.

The chain employs TRBV5-4 and TRBJ2-7, with a tentative D call TRBD1 (6 bases). With 4 bases removed from V and 2 bases from J, the gap between germline ends came to 19 bases. Germline V lookup: CDR1 SGHNT, CDR2 YYREEE (reference sequence). The CDR3 runs 16 residues. This CDR3 reads CASSPDGTPSPYEQYF. CDR3 nucleotide sequence: TGTGCCAGCAGCCCGGACGGGACACCCAGCCCCTACGAGCAGTACTTC.

V and J are TRBV2 and TRBJ2-3; 7 nucleotides match TRBD2. V was pared by 6 bases and J by 0 bases, with 9 bases of the junction left unmatched. Germline V gene lookup returns CDR1 SNHLY and CDR2 FYNNEI. This CDR3 has 16 amino acids. The CDR3 region is CASSPERGASTDTQYF. The CDR3 region has the DNA TGTGCCAGCAGCCCGGAGCGGGGAGCTAGCACAGATACGCAGTATTTT.

The CDR3 sequence is CSASRTTNTEAFF. The CDR3 region has the DNA TGCAGTGCTAGTAGGACAACGAACACTGAAGCTTTCTTT. V usage is TRBV20-1 and J usage is TRBJ1-1; a possible D gene is TRBD1 (5 bases). The germline V gene has CDR1 DFQATT and CDR2 SNEGSKA (reference sequence). This CDR3 region has 13 residues. Trimming took off 3 bases at V and 1 base at J, with 9 bases between the two ends.

This chain's CDR3 is CASSPLSVMNTEAFF. The CDR3 DNA follows: TGTGCCAGCTCACCACTGTCAGTTATGAACACTGAAGCTTTCTTT. The V and J genes are TRBV18 and TRBJ1-1; D unclear. Germline V gives CDR1 KGHSH, CDR2 LQKENI. Between the trimmed V and J ends, which lost 1 base and 0 bases, there was a span of 9 bases. The CDR3 contains 15 residues.

The rearrangement links TRBV24-1 to TRBJ2-7, with TRBD1 matching over 7 bases. J gave up 2 bases and V 1 base, and 4 bases lay outside the gene matches. Germline V gives CDR1 KGHDR, CDR2 SFDVKD. This CDR3 is built from 15 residues. CDR3 sequence reads: CATSDLRTGPYEQYF. CDR3 nucleotides: TGTGCCACCAGTGATTTACGGACAGGCCCCTACGAGCAGTACTTC.

This chain joins TRBV7-6 and TRBJ2-7; 9 bases align to TRBD1. In germline, CDR1 is SGHVS, CDR2 FNYEAQ. V lost 1 base, J lost 2 bases, and 18 bases stayed unmatched. The CDR3 totals 20 residues. This CDR3 is CASSLVSGGPGQGKAYEQYF. CDR3 DNA: TGTGCCAGCAGCTTAGTCTCTGGGGGTCCGGGACAGGGTAAAGCCTACGAGCAGTACTTC.

V and J are TRBV7-6 and TRBJ2-1; 10 nucleotides line up with TRBD2. The CDR3 has 16 residues. V trimming: 5 bases; J trimming: 7 bases; junction bases outside the gene matches: 11. The germline gives CDR1 SGHVS, CDR2 FNYEAQ. CDR3 loop: CASSGESGRAYNEQFF. The CDR3 DNA reads TGTGCCAGCAGCGGAGAGAGCGGGAGGGCGTATAATGAGCAGTTCTTC.

The chain employs TRBV6-5 and TRBJ1-4; 11 bases are a match to TRBD1. V shed 8 bases, J shed 7 bases, and the junction held 3 bases outside the gene matches. Germline CDR1 MNHEY, CDR2 SVGAGI. The CDR3 loop spans 13 amino acids. The DNA of the CDR3 is TGTGCCAGCCGCGGACAGGGGGCTGAAAAACTGTTTTTT. Residues: CASRGQGAEKLFF.